The TCR beta chain described here comes from a study of T cells in Graves' hyperthyroidism and ophthalmopathy. Study-wide results and limits: Most thyroid clonotypes expanded above 0.001 were also detected in blood. Ophthalmopathy was distinguished from stable hyperthyroidism by 13 V-J signatures.

This CDR3 contains 13 residues. Germline loops: CDR1 SGHRS, CDR2 YFSETQ. Trimming took 4 bases from V and 6 from J; bases not matched to a gene: 4. TCR beta CDR3 regions were amplified from RNA transcripts. The primer set for the first-round RT-PCR of the TCR CDR3 was HTBI. TCRdb analysed the multiplex PCR reads with MiXCR anew, one entry per CDR3 protein. The sample carries about 350,000 distinct CDR3 sequences, roughly 15% recorded once. This clonotype was seen repeatedly, ten times or more. Its antigen is as yet unknown. The TCR originated in a woman aged 60-70 years with Graves' ophthalmopathy. The chain employs TRBV5-1 and TRBJ2-7; 10 bases agree with TRBD1. Sample: blood. The CDR3 DNA is TGCGCCAGCAGCCGGGACAGGGGAGGCGAGCAGTACTTC. As protein: CASSRDRGGEQYF. The variable domain in full, completed from reference TRBV5-1 and TRBJ2-7, reads KAGVTQTPRYLIKTRGQQVTLSCSPISGHRSVSWYQQTPGQGLQFLFEYFSETQRNKGNFPGRFSGRQFSNSRSEMNVSTLELGDSALYLCASSRDRGGEQYFGPGTRLTVT.